This T cell receptor beta chain was sequenced during a study of shared clonotypes between healthy human individuals. Study-wide findings and caveats: Represented genetic and exposure-history diversity was restricted by having few donors.

This clone appeared many times. Its matching antigen is unknown. Looked up from germline, CDR1 is SQVTM and CDR2 is ANQGSEA. J lost 1 base, V lost 8 bases, and 5 bases had no gene match. The CDR3 has 14 amino acids. Per sorted-subset replicate PCR, input was approximately 210 ng DNA, representing tens of thousands of T cell genomes. The authors' processing: Filtering was not the same, since immunoSEQ gave junction-only sequences without quality scores. The protocol was immunoSEQ multiplex PCR, while the TCRdb copy is restricted to in-frame clones and leaves out a portion. V, J and clone size are taken as reported in that table, and D and trimming were inferred from the DNA itself. The sample consists of 95,000 to 120,000 clones, about 63% of them appearing once. Combining CD45RO+ cells with CCR7-negative CD45RA+ TemRA cells gave CD8 memory.

The V gene is TRBV29-1, the J gene TRBJ2-1; 10 bases agree with TRBD1. The sequence was collected from a woman aged 25 to 39 in good health. Source material: memory CD8+ T cells sorted from blood. Subset defined: CD45RO+ cells pooled with CCR7-negative TemRA cells. CDR3 in amino acids: CSMDRGVSYNEQFF. CDR3 bases: TGCAGCATGGACAGGGGGGTATCCTACAATGAGCAGTTCTTC.